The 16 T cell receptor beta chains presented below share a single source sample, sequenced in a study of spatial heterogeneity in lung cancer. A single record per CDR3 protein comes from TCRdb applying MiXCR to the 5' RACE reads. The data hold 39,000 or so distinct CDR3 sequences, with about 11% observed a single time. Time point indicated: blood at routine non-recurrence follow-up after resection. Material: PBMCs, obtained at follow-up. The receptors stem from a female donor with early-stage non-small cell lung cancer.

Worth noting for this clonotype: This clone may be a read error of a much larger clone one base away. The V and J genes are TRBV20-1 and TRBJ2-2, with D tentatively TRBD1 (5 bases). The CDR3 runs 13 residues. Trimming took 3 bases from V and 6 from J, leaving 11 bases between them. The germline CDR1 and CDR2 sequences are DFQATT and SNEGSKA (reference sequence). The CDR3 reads CSARDKEAGELFF. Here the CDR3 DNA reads TGCAGTGCTAGGGACAAGGAAGCCGGGGAGCTGTTTTTT.

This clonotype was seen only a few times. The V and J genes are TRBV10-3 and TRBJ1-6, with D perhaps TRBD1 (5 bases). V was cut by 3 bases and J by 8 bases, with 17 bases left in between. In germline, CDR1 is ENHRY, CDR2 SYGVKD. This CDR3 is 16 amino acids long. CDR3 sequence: CAISDPGLNDDSPLHF. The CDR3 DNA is TGTGCCATCAGTGACCCGGGACTCAACGACGATTCACCCCTCCACTTT.

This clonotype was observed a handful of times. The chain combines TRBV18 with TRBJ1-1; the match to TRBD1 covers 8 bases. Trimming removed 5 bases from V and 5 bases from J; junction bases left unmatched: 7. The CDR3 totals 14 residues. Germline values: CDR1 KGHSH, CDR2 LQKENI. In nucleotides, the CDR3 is TGTGCCAGCTCAACCCGGACAGGGAAAACTGAAGCTTTCTTT. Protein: CASSTRTGKTEAFF. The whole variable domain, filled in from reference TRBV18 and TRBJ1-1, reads NAGVMQNPRHLVRRRGQEARLRCSPMKGHSHVYWYRQLPEEGLKFMVYLQKENIIDESGMPKERFSAEFPKEGPSILRIQQVVRGDSAAYFCASSTRTGKTEAFFGQGTRLTVV.

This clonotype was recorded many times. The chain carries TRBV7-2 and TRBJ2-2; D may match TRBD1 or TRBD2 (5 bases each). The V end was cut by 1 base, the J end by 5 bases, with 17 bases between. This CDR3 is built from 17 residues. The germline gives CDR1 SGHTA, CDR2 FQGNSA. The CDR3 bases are TGTGCCAGCAGCTTAGAATCTTCGGTGGGACGGACCGGGGAGCTGTTTTTT. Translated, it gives CASSLESSVGRTGELFF.

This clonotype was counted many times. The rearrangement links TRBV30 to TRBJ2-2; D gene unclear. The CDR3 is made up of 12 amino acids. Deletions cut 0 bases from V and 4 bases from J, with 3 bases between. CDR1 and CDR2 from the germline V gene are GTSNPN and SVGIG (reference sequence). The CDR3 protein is CAWSVITGELFF. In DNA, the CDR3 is TGTGCCTGGAGTGTAATCACCGGGGAGCTGTTTTTT.

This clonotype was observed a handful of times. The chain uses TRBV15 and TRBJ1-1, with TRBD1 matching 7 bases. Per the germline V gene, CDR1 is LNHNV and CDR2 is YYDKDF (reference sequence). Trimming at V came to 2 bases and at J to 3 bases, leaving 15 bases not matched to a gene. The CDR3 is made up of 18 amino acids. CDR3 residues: CATSRNPTGILGDTEAFF. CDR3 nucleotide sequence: TGTGCCACCAGCAGAAACCCGACAGGGATCTTAGGGGACACTGAAGCTTTCTTT.

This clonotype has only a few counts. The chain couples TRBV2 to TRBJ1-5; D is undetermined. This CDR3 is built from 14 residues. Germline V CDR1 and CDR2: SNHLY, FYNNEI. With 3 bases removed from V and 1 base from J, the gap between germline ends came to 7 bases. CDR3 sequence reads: CASSDQLSNQPQHF. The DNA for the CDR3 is TGTGCCAGCAGTGATCAGCTGAGCAATCAGCCCCAGCATTTT.

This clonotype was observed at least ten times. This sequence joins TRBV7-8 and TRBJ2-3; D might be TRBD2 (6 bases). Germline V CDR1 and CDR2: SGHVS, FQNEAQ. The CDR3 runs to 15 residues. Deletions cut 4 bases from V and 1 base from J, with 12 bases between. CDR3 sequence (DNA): TGTGCCAGCAGCTCGGGGGACGGACGCACAGATACGCAGTATTTT. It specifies CASSSGDGRTDTQYF.

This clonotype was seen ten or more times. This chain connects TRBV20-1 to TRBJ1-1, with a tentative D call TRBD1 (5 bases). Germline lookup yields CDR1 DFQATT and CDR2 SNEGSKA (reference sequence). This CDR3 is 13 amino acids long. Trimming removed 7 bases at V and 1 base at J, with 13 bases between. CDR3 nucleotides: TGCAGTGGGCGTGGCAGGGAGAACACTGAAGCTTTCTTT. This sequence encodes CSGRGRENTEAFF.

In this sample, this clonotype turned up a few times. CDR3: CASSSEGRTEYF. The CDR3 coding sequence is TGTGCCAGCAGCTCAGAAGGAAGGACGGAGTACTTC. The chain links TRBV7-9 to TRBJ2-7; D ambiguous. CDR1 is SEHNR, CDR2 FQNEAQ, per germline (reference sequence). The V gene lost 4 bases and the J gene lost 11 bases, with 15 bases spanning the gap. This CDR3 is built from 12 residues.

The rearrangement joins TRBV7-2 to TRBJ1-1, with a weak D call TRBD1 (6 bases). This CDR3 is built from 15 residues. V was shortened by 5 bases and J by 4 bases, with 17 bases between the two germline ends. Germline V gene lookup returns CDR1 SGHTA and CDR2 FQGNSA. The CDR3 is CASSADRPRGTEAFF. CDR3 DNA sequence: TGTGCCAGCAGCGCGGACAGACCCCGGGGCACTGAAGCTTTCTTT.

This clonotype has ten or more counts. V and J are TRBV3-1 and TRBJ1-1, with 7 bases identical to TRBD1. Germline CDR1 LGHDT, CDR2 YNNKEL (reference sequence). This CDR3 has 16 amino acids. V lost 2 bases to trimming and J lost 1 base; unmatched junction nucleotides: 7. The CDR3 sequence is CASSQSGWDRNTEAFF. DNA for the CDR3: TGTGCCAGCAGCCAATCGGGATGGGACAGGAACACTGAAGCTTTCTTT.

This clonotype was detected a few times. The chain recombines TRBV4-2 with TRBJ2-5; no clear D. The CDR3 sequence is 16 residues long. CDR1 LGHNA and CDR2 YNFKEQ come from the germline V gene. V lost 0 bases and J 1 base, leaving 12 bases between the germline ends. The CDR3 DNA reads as TGTGCCAGCAGCCAAGATCGTACTACTCTCCAAGAGACCCAGTACTTC. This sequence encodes CASSQDRTTLQETQYF.

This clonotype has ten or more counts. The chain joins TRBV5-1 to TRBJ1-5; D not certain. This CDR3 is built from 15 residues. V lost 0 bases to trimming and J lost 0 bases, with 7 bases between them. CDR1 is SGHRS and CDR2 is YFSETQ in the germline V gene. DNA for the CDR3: TGCGCCAGCAGCTTGGACAGCTATAGCAATCAGCCCCAGCATTTT. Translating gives CASSLDSYSNQPQHF.

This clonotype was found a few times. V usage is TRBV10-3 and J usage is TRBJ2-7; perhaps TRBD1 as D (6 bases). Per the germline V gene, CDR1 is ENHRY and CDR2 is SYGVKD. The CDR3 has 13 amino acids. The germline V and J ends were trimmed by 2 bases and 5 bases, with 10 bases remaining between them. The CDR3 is CAISEPGANEQYF. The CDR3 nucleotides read TGTGCCATCAGTGAGCCAGGGGCCAACGAGCAGTACTTC.

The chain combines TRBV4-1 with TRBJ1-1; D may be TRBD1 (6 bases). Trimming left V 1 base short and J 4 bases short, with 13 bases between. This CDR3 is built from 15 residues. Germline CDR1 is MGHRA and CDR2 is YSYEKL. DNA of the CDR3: TGCGCCAGCAGCCAAGGCGGAGGGGGGCTCACTGAAGCTTTCTTT. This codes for CASSQGGGGLTEAFF.